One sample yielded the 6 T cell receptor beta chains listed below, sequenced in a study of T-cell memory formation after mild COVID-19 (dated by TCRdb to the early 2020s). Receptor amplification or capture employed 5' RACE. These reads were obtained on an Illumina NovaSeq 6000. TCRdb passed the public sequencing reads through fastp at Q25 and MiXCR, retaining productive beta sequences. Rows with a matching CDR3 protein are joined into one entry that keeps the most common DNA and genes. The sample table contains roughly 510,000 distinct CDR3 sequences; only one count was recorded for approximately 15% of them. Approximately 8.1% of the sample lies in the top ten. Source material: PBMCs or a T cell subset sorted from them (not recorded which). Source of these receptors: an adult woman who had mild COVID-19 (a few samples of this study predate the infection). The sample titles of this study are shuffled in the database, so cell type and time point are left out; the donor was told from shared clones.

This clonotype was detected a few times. This CDR3 is CASSLSLAADTQYF. Here the CDR3 DNA reads TGTGCCAGCAGCTTATCCTTAGCTGCCGATACGCAGTATTTT. V is TRBV7-2 and J is TRBJ2-3; D remains ambiguous. There are 14 residues in the CDR3. Germline V lookup: CDR1 SGHTA, CDR2 FQGNSA. Trimming removed 2 bases from V and 6 bases from J, with 12 bases in between.

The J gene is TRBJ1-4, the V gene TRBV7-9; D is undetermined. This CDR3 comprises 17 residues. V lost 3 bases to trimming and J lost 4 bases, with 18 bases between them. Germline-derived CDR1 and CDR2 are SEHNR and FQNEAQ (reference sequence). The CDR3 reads CASSFERRSRSNEKLFF. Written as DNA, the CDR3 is TGTGCCAGCAGCTTTGAGCGGAGAAGTCGTAGTAATGAAAAACTGTTTTTT.

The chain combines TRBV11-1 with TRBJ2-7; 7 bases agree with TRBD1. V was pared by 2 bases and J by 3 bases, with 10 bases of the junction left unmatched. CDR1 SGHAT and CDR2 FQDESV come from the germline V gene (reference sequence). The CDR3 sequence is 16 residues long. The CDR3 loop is CASSLSWGQSRYEQYF. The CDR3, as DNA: TGTGCCAGCAGCTTAAGTTGGGGACAGAGCCGCTACGAGCAGTACTTC.

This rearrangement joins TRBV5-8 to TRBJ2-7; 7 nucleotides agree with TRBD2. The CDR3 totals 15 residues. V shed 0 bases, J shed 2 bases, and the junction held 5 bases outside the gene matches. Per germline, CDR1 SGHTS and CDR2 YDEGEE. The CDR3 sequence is CASSLGRTRTYEQYF. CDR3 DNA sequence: TGTGCCAGCAGCTTGGGAAGGACTAGAACCTACGAGCAGTACTTC.

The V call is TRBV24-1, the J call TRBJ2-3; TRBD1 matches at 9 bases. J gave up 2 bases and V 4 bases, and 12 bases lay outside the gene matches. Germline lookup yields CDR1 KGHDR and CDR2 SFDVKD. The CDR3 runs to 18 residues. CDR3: CATSDLSLGTGITDTQYF. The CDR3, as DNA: TGTGCCACCAGTGACCTTAGCCTCGGGACAGGGATCACAGATACGCAGTATTTT.

CDR3 protein: CASSSLPGNSPLHF. In DNA, the CDR3 is TGTGCCAGCAGCTCATTACCGGGGAATTCACCCCTCCACTTT. This chain joins TRBV3-1 and TRBJ1-6, with D uncertain. V lost 5 bases and J 7 bases, leaving 12 bases between the germline ends. The CDR3 extends over 14 amino acids. Per the germline V gene, CDR1 is LGHDT and CDR2 is YNNKEL (reference sequence).